This TCR beta chain was retrieved from a study of cytomegalovirus exposure and HLA in healthy donors. Trimming removed 6 bases at V and 3 bases at J, with 8 bases between. The germline gives CDR1 LGHNA, CDR2 YNFKEQ. The CDR3 is 13 amino acids. This PCR relied on a set of 60 Vbeta primers and 13 Jbeta primers. TCRdb's table, derived via immunoSEQ multiplex PCR, lists solely in-frame clones and lacks some. Seen here are more than 95,000 clones, over 60% observed once, and the top ten hold around 5%. The source is a man in his sixties in good health and CMV-seropositive. The V call is TRBV4-2, the J call TRBJ2-2; the D is unclear. Sequencing was performed on PBMCs. This CDR3 reads CASRASDTGELFF. CDR3 in DNA: TGTGCCAGCAGGGCCTCAGACACCGGGGAGCTGTTTTTT.